The following is a T cell receptor beta chain sequence with its context. Trimming removed 4 bases from V and 0 bases from J; junction bases left unmatched: 5. CDR3 length: 15 residues. Germline values: CDR1 SGHNT, CDR2 YYREEE (reference sequence). This entry is derived from a study of blood T cell repertoires in COVID-19. Background on the study: The United States, Italy and Spain provided the acute and convalescent COVID-19 samples. The analysed material was cDNA or gDNA that came from T cells, B-cell-depleted T cells, or PBMCs.

Source study methods: Estimation of nucleated cell counts relied on the amplification of reference gene primers. Here immunoSEQ multiplex PCR was the method, and the copy in TCRdb shows in-frame clones only, minus some. The V and J calls and clone size were taken over from that table, and D and trimming were inferred from the DNA. This table holds about 180,000 clones, 82% found once. Sequenced material: peripheral blood. The clonotype comes from a woman between 65 and 79 years old with acute or convalescent COVID-19. The rearrangement links TRBV5-4 to TRBJ2-7; 9 bases map to TRBD2. The CDR3 nucleotides are TGTGCCAGCAGCCCAAGCGGGGGGTTCTCCTACGAGCAGTACTTC. Amino acid sequence: CASSPSGGFSYEQYF.